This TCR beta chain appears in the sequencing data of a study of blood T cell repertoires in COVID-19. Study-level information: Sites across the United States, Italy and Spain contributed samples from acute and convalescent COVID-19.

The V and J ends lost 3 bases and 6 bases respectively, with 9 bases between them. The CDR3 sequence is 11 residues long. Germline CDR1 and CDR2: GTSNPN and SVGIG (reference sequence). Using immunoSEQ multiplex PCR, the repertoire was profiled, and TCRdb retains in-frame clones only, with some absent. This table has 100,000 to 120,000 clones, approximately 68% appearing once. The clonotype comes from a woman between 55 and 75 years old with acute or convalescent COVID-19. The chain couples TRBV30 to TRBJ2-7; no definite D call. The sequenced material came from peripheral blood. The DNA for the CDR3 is TGTGCCTGGAGCCCCCTCTTCGAGCAGTACTTC. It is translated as CAWSPLFEQYF.